This T cell receptor beta chain was retrieved from a study of OX40 agonist ivuxolimab in advanced cancers. On the study more broadly: Administration of intravenous ivuxolimab to patients occurred every 2 weeks at 0.01 to 10 mg/kg.

TCRdb's copy holds only in-frame clones and misses some; the assay was immunoSEQ multiplex PCR. The sample includes about 88,000 clones, around 85% seen only once; the top ten take roughly 0.22%. Trimming took off 0 bases at V and 1 base at J, with 8 bases between the two ends. CDR1 and CDR2 (germline): SGHRS, YFSETQ. This CDR3 region has 14 residues. The sample here was CD4+ or CD8+ T cells sorted from blood, taken in a trial of the OX40 agonist ivuxolimab. This receptor was taken from an adult with an advanced solid tumor such as melanoma, head and neck, liver or kidney cancer. This rearrangement joins TRBV5-1 to TRBJ2-7; no definite D call. CDR3 coding DNA: TGCGCCAGCAGCTTGGCCGCTCTGTCCTACGAGCAGTACTTC. It is translated as CASSLAALSYEQYF.